A selection of T cell receptor beta chains follows, all from one sample in a study of OX40 agonist ivuxolimab in advanced cancers. Method: immunoSEQ multiplex PCR; TCRdb's copy keeps in-frame clones and lacks some. Among over 35,000 clones, more than 70% were seen once, and the ten largest hold around 0.5%. This specimen consisted of CD4+ or CD8+ T cells sorted from blood, obtained in a trial of the OX40 agonist ivuxolimab. The receptors stem from an adult with an advanced solid tumor such as melanoma, head and neck, liver or kidney cancer. Both conserved end residues are part of each CDR3. Each record gives: V gene, CDR3 protein.

>TRBV9
CASSVELGGQGKLFF
>TRBV9
CASSEDVGNQPQHF
>TRBV7-9
CASSLSTLFNTEAFF
>TRBV29-1
CSYRVGGNYEQYF
>TRBV21-1
CASSTMGQGLAMASSGFGYGYTF
>TRBV5-1
CASSWRGTGELFF
>TRBV7-9
CASRVPGQVGEAFF
>TRBV5-1
CASSFEDNYGYTF
>TRBV18
CASSPRREASGANVLTF
>TRBV9
CASSETQGSGGYTF
>TRBV9
CASATSFYTDTQYF
>TRBV6-1
CASSEERGGKAFF
>TRBV6-6
CASKKSQGANEQFF
>TRBV6-6
CASSYGTFSNQPQHF
>TRBV27
CASSILMGRTGQVHEQYF
>TRBV5-5
CASSLQQGNTEAFF
>TRBV5-6
CASSPVAGVEAFF
>TRBV6-4
CASSDGSYGYTF
>TRBV6-1
CASSARTSVANTGELFF
>TRBV27
CASSHPWRSSYNSPLHF
>TRBV4-3
CASSQGAGGKDTQYF
>TRBV2
CAIQVRGRGPSNEKLFF
>TRBV7-2
CASSLGLAGGSSYEQYF
>TRBV7-9
CASSLNTEAFF
>TRBV7-2
CASSPDSGEGGTQYF
>TRBV7-2
CASSLGQENTEAFF
>TRBV7-9
CASSISSRGHEAFF
>TRBV2
CASRPSRTGTNEKLFF
>TRBV6-5
CASSKNEKLFF
>TRBV6-5
CASSYVVSSNEQFF
>TRBV10-3
CAISRGNTEAFF
>TRBV21-1
CASSKKRAKINSGANVLTF
>TRBV6-5
CASRVRTSDGYTF
>TRBV10-3
CAISEGIPSSEAFF
>TRBV5-6
CASSLWTGGKYEQYF
>TRBV6-5
CASSQGAQQFF
>TRBV29-1
CSVSRQGAMLETQYF
>TRBV11-2
CASSLFFGAGEAFF
>TRBV5-1
CASSLAVAGGPSENEQFF
>TRBV5-6
CASSRPGTSIYTF
>TRBV27
CASSLTRAGGRTDTQYF
>TRBV4-1
CASSQVWGVGQKNSPLHF
>TRBV7-2
CASSPGGNQPQHF
>TRBV2
CATSAGRSNYGYTF
>TRBV2
CASSYREGARNNEKLFF
>TRBV4-3
CASSQGLAGGEETQYF
>TRBV6-5
CASKQNRAYQPQHF
>TRBV6-9
CASSRTGSFTGELFF
>TRBV11-2
CASSTAQGGEKLFF
>TRBV14
CASSPGWGREKLFF
>TRBV4-1
CASSQEERGGTDTQYF
>TRBV2
CASSVRQGHIYGYTF
>TRBV7-3
CASSLMSSRTGELFF
>TRBV10-3
CAISGQNSGNTIYF